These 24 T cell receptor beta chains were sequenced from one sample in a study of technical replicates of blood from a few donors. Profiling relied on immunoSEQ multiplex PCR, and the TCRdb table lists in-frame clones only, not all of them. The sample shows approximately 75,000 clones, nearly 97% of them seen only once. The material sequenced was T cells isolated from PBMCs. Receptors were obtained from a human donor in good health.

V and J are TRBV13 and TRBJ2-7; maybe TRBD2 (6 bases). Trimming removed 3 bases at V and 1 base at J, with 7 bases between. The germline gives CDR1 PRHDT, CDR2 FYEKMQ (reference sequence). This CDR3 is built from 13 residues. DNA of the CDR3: TGTGCCAGCAGCTTGGAGGGGTCCTACGAGCAGTACTTC. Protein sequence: CASSLEGSYEQYF.

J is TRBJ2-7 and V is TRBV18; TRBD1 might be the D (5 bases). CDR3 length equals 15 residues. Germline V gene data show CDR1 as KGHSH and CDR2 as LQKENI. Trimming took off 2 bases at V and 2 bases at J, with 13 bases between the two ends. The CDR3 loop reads CASSPGAGLPYEQYF. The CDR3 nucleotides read TGTGCCAGCTCACCAGGCGCAGGGCTGCCCTACGAGCAGTACTTC.

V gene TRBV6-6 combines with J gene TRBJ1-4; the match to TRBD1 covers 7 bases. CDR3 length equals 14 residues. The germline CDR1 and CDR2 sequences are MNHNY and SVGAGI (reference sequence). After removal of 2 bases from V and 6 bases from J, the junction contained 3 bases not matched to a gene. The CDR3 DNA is TGTGCCAGCAGTTACCCCGGGACAGATGAAAAACTGTTTTTT. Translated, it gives CASSYPGTDEKLFF.

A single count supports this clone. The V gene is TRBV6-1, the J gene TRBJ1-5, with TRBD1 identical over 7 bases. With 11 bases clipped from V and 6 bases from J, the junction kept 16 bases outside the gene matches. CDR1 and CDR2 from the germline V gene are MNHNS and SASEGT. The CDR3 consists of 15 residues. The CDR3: CACLRDSVVSQPQHF. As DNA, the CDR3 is TGTGCCTGCCTCCGGGACAGCGTAGTAAGTCAGCCCCAGCATTTT.

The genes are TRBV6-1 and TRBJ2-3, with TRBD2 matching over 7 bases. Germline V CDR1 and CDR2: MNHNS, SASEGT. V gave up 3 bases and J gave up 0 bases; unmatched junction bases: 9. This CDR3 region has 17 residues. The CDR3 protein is CASSDRIAGLSTDTQYF. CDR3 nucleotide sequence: TGTGCCAGCAGTGACCGAATAGCGGGCCTAAGCACAGATACGCAGTATTTT.

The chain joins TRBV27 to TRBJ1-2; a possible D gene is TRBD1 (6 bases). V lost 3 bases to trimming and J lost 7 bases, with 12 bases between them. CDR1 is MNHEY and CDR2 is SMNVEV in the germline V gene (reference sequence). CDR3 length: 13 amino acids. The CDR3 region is CASSFQGLGGYTF. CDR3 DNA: TGTGCCAGCAGTTTTCAGGGGCTAGGTGGCTACACCTTC.

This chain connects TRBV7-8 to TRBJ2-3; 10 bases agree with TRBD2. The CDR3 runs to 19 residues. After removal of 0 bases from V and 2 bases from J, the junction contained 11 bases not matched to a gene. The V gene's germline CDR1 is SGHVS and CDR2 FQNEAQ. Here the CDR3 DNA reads TGTGCCAGCAGCTTAGCGTATTATAGCGGGAGGTCCTACACAGATACGCAGTATTTT. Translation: CASSLAYYSGRSYTDTQYF. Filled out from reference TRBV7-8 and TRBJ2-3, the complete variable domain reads GAGVSQSPRYKVAKRGQDVALRCDPISGHVSLFWYQQALGQGPEFLTYFQNEAQLDKSGLPSDRFFAERPEGSVSTLKIQRTQQEDSAVYLCASSLAYYSGRSYTDTQYFGPGTRLTVL.

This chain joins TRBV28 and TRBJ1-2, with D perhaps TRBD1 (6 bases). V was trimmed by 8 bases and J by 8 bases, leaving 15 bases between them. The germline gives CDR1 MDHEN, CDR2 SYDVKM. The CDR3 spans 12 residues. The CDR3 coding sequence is TGTGCCAGCCTCCGGCAGGGGAGAGGCTACACCTTC. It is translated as CASLRQGRGYTF.

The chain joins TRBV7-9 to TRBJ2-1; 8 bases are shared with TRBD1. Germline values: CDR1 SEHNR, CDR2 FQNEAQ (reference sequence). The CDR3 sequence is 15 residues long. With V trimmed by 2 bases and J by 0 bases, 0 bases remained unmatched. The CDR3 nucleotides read TGTGCCAGCAGCTTAACAGGGGGCTCCTACAATGAGCAGTTCTTC. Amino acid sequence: CASSLTGGSYNEQFF.

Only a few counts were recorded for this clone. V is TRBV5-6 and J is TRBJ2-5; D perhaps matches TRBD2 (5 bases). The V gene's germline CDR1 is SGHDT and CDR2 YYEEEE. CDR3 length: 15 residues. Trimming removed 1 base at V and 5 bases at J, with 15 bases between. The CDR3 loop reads CASSLIQERYETQYF. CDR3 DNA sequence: TGTGCCAGCAGCTTGATTCAAGAGCGGTATGAGACCCAGTACTTC. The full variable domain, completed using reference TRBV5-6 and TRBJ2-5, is DAGVTQSPTHLIKTRGQQVTLRCSPKSGHDTVSWYQQALGQGPQFIFQYYEEEERQRGNFPDRFSGHQFPNYSSELNVNALLLGDSALYLCASSLIQERYETQYFGPGTRLLVL.

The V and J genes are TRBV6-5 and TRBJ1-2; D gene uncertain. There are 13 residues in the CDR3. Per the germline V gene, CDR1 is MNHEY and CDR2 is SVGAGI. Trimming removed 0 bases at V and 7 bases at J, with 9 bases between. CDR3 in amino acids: CASSYSAGAGYTF. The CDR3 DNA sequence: TGTGCCAGCAGTTACTCTGCAGGTGCTGGCTACACCTTC.

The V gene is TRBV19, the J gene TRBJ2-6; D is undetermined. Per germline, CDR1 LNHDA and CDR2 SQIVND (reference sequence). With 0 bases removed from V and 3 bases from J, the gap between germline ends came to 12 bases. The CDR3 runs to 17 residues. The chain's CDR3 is CASSIDPSGLGANVLTF. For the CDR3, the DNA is TGTGCCAGTAGTATAGATCCTAGTGGCCTTGGGGCCAACGTCCTGACTTTC.

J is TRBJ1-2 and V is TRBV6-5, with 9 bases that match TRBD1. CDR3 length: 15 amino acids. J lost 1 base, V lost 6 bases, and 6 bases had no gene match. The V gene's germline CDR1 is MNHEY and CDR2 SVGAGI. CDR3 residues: CASRAGTGNNYGYTF. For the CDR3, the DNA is TGTGCCAGCAGAGCCGGGACAGGGAATAACTATGGCTACACCTTC.

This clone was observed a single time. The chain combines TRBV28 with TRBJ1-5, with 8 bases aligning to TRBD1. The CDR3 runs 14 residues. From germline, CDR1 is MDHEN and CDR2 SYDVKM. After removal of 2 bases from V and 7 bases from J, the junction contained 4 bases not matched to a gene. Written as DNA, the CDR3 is TGTGCCAGCAGTTTACTCACAGGGGGACAGCCCCAGCATTTT. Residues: CASSLLTGGQPQHF.

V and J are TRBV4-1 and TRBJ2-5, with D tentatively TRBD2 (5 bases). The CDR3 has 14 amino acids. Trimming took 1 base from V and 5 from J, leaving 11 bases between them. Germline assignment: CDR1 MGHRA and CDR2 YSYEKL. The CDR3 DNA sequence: TGCGCCAGCAGCCAAGTTTCAGAGGGCGAGACCCAGTACTTC. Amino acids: CASSQVSEGETQYF.

The CDR3 coding sequence is TGCGCCAGCAGCCAGGGATATACTAATGAAAAACTGTTTTTT. It translates to CASSQGYTNEKLFF. This chain uses TRBV5-1 with TRBJ1-4, with D tentatively TRBD1 (5 bases). This CDR3 has 14 residues. Per germline, CDR1 SGHRS and CDR2 YFSETQ. With 4 bases removed from V and 2 bases from J, the gap between germline ends came to 9 bases.

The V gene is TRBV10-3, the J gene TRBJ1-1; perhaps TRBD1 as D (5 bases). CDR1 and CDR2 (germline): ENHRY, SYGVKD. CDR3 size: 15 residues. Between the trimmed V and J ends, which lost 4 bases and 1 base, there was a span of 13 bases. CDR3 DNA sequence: TGTGCCATCAGTGTCAAGGGGTCTCCGAACACTGAAGCTTTCTTT. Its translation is CAISVKGSPNTEAFF.

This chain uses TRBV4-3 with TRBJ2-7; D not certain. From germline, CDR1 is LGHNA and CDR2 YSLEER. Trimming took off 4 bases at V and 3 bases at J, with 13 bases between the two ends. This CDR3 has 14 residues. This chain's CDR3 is CASSRNTGFYEQYF. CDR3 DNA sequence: TGCGCCAGCAGCCGGAATACCGGGTTCTACGAGCAGTACTTC.

CDR3 sequence: CASSLTGAYEQYF. DNA of the CDR3: TGTGCCAGCAGCTTGACAGGGGCCTACGAGCAGTACTTC. V gene TRBV7-6 combines with J gene TRBJ2-7; 8 bases fit TRBD1. The CDR3 length is 13 residues. Germline V gene lookup returns CDR1 SGHVS and CDR2 FNYEAQ. The V and J ends lost 3 bases and 2 bases, in that order; junction bases with no gene match: 0.

CDR3 loop: CASSPRRGLNTEAFF. The CDR3 coding sequence is TGTGCCAGCAGCCCGAGGAGAGGGCTTAACACTGAAGCTTTCTTT. This chain uses TRBV27 with TRBJ1-1; D is unresolved. V gave up 6 bases and J gave up 2 bases, with 16 bases separating them. Germline V lookup: CDR1 MNHEY, CDR2 SMNVEV (reference sequence). The CDR3 extends over 15 amino acids.

The CDR3 region is CASSSRLVSVRNEQFF. The CDR3 DNA follows: TGTGCCAGCAGCTCCCGACTAGTCTCGGTTCGGAATGAGCAGTTCTTC. The chain recombines TRBV7-2 with TRBJ2-1; possibly TRBD2 for D (6 bases). V was cut by 4 bases and J by 7 bases, with 20 bases left in between. The CDR3 has 16 residues. Germline V gene data show CDR1 as SGHTA and CDR2 as FQGNSA.

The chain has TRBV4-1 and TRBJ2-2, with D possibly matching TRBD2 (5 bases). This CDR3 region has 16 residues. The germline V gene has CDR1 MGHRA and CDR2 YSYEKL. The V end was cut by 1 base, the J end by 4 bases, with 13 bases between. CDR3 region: CASSQADSYFTGELFF. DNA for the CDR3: TGCGCCAGCAGCCAAGCGGACTCGTATTTCACCGGGGAGCTGTTTTTT.

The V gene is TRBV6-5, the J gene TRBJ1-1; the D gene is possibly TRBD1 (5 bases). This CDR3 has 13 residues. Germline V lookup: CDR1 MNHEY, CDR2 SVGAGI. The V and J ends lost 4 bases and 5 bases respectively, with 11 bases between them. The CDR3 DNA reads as TGTGCCAGCAGTTTCGGGGGGAGGACTGAAGCTTTCTTT. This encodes CASSFGGRTEAFF.

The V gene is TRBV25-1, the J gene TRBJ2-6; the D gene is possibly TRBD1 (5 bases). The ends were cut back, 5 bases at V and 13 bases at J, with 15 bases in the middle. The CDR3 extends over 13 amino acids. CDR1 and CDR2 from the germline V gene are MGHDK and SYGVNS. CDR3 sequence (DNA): TGTGCCAGCAGTTCTGGACACGCGAGGGTCCTGACTTTC. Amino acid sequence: CASSSGHARVLTF.